A single sample is the source of the 23 T cell receptor beta chains below, sequenced in a study of CD8 T cells in ankylosing spondylitis. TCRdb passed the 5' RACE reads through MiXCR, listing each CDR3 protein once. Of 10,000 to 15,000 distinct CDR3 sequences detected, roughly 3% appear once; the ten largest clones hold 7.5% to 9%. Sequenced sample: blood, either unsorted or a sorted T cell fraction (not recorded which). These receptors were taken from a male donor with ankylosing spondylitis or in good health (not recorded which).

This clonotype was seen ten or more times. The chain carries TRBV9 and TRBJ1-6; 10 bases match TRBD1. The germline V gene has CDR1 SGDLS and CDR2 YYNGEE. V lost 3 bases and J lost 5; bases outside the gene matches: 5. The CDR3 consists of 16 residues. The CDR3 is CASSAHGTGDNSPLHF. CDR3 nucleotide sequence: TGTGCCAGCAGCGCGCACGGGACAGGGGATAATTCACCCCTCCACTTT.

This clonotype was counted ten times or more. This chain links TRBV9 with TRBJ2-7, with TRBD2 as a possible D gene (6 bases). This CDR3 is 16 amino acids long. With 4 bases removed from V and 0 bases from J, the gap between germline ends came to 17 bases. Germline V CDR1 and CDR2: SGDLS, YYNGEE. The CDR3 sequence is CASSHRGGEPSYEQYF. For the CDR3, the DNA is TGTGCCAGCAGCCACCGTGGCGGGGAGCCCTCCTACGAGCAGTACTTC.

This clonotype was recorded at least ten times. This chain links TRBV9 with TRBJ1-1, with D unresolved. This CDR3 region has 13 residues. CDR1 is SGDLS and CDR2 is YYNGEE in the germline V gene. The ends were cut back, 0 bases at V and 1 base at J, with 4 bases in the middle. In DNA, the CDR3 is TGTGCCAGCAGCGTAGCAAGGAACACTGAAGCTTTCTTT. This codes for CASSVARNTEAFF. Full variable domain (rest looked up from reference TRBV9 and TRBJ1-1): DSGVTQTPKHLITATGQRVTLRCSPRSGDLSVYWYQQSLDQGLQFLIQYYNGEERAKGNILERFSAQQFPDLHSELNLSSLELGDSALYFCASSVARNTEAFFGQGTRLTVV.

This clonotype appeared many times. V is TRBV9 and J is TRBJ1-1; D is ambiguous. The CDR3 sequence is 15 residues long. The germline gives CDR1 SGDLS, CDR2 YYNGEE. V was cut by 4 bases and J by 3 bases, with 16 bases left in between. The CDR3 loop is CASSKYEGSDTEAFF. CDR3 nucleotide sequence: TGTGCCAGCAGCAAATACGAGGGTTCGGACACTGAAGCTTTCTTT. The full variable domain, in which reference TRBV9 and TRBJ1-1 provide the parts outside the CDR3, is DSGVTQTPKHLITATGQRVTLRCSPRSGDLSVYWYQQSLDQGLQFLIQYYNGEERAKGNILERFSAQQFPDLHSELNLSSLELGDSALYFCASSKYEGSDTEAFFGQGTRLTVV.

By share, this clonotype ranks as medium-sized. The genes are TRBV9 and TRBJ2-3; D remains ambiguous. V lost 6 bases, J lost 3 bases, and 14 bases lay in between. The CDR3 has 14 residues. Germline-derived CDR1 and CDR2 are SGDLS and YYNGEE. The CDR3 DNA is TGTGCCAGCAAAACCGACCCGGCAACAGATACGCAGTATTTT. Encoded protein: CASKTDPATDTQYF.

This clonotype was observed at least ten times. The chain carries TRBV9 and TRBJ2-3; the D gene is possibly TRBD2 (7 bases). V lost 4 bases, J lost 2 bases, and 14 bases lay in between. CDR3 length: 15 amino acids. The germline V gene encodes CDR1 SGDLS and CDR2 YYNGEE. DNA of the CDR3: TGTGCCAGCAGCCTAAGGGGGGGGGACACAGATACGCAGTATTTT. Translated, it gives CASSLRGGDTDTQYF.

This clonotype was observed many times. The chain's CDR3 is CASSVVGYNEQFF. The CDR3 DNA sequence: TGTGCCAGCAGCGTAGTGGGGTACAATGAGCAGTTCTTC. This sequence joins TRBV9 and TRBJ2-1, with unresolved D. Germline loops: CDR1 SGDLS, CDR2 YYNGEE. The CDR3 is 13 amino acids. The germline V and J ends were trimmed by 0 bases and 4 bases, with 5 bases remaining between them.

This clonotype was detected ten times or more. This rearrangement joins TRBV9 to TRBJ2-3; D perhaps matches TRBD1 (6 bases). This CDR3 contains 15 residues. V gave up 3 bases and J gave up 2 bases, with 13 bases separating them. The germline CDR1 and CDR2 sequences are SGDLS and YYNGEE. CDR3 in amino acids: CASSARQELTDTQYF. For the CDR3, the DNA is TGTGCCAGCAGCGCCCGACAGGAACTCACAGATACGCAGTATTTT.

This clonotype was seen repeatedly, ten times or more. The chain couples TRBV9 to TRBJ2-3; D gene uncertain. Germline assignment: CDR1 SGDLS and CDR2 YYNGEE. Trimming cost V 5 bases and J 6 bases, with 10 bases left between them. This CDR3 spans 12 amino acids. The CDR3 reads CASSRGSDTQYF. The CDR3, as DNA: TGTGCCAGCAGTCGCGGCTCGGATACGCAGTATTTT. Supplemented by reference TRBV9 and TRBJ2-3, the full variable domain reads DSGVTQTPKHLITATGQRVTLRCSPRSGDLSVYWYQQSLDQGLQFLIQYYNGEERAKGNILERFSAQQFPDLHSELNLSSLELGDSALYFCASSRGSDTQYFGPGTRLTVL.

In this sample, this clonotype turned up many times. The gene calls are TRBV9 and TRBJ2-5, with TRBD2 as a possible D gene (7 bases). V was shortened by 4 bases and J by 5 bases, with 18 bases between the two germline ends. Germline V gene sequence: CDR1 SGDLS, CDR2 YYNGEE. The CDR3 length is 15 residues. The CDR3 nucleotides read TGTGCCAGCAGCACCCCCCCGGGGGGCCGTGAGACCCAGTACTTC. Translation gives CASSTPPGGRETQYF.

This clonotype has ten or more counts. V is TRBV9 and J is TRBJ1-5, with TRBD1 matching over 8 bases. The ends lost 3 bases at V and 3 bases at J; junction bases unmatched: 5. The CDR3 is made up of 15 amino acids. The germline V gene encodes CDR1 SGDLS and CDR2 YYNGEE. The DNA of the CDR3 is TGTGCCAGCAGCGCGACAGGGGCAATCAATCAGCCCCAGCATTTT. Its translation is CASSATGAINQPQHF.

This clonotype was counted many times. The V gene is TRBV9, the J gene TRBJ2-1, with a tentative D call TRBD1 (5 bases). This CDR3 spans 15 amino acids. The germline V and J ends were trimmed by 3 bases and 6 bases, with 16 bases remaining between them. The germline V gene has CDR1 SGDLS and CDR2 YYNGEE. The CDR3 loop reads CASSETTALGNEQFF. The CDR3 DNA reads as TGTGCCAGCAGCGAGACGACAGCGCTGGGCAATGAGCAGTTCTTC.

CDR3 region: CASRPHQGSHAYF. CDR3 bases: TGTGCCAGCAGGCCCCATCAAGGATCTCATGCGTACTTC. This rearrangement joins TRBV6-2 or TRBV6-3 to TRBJ2-7; D uncertain. Trimming removed 6 bases at V and 12 bases at J, with 21 bases between. The germline V gene has CDR1 MNHEY and CDR2 SVGEGT. The CDR3 totals 13 residues.

This clonotype was observed many times. The chain employs TRBV9 and TRBJ2-2, with 11 positions matching TRBD2. The germline V gene has CDR1 SGDLS and CDR2 YYNGEE. CDR3 length equals 16 residues. The junction had 5 bases not matched to a gene; V was cut back by 0 bases and J by 7 bases. In DNA, the CDR3 is TGTGCCAGCAGCGTAGGAGCTAGCGGGGGGTTCGGGGAGCTGTTTTTT. Its translation: CASSVGASGGFGELFF. Drawing the rest from reference TRBV9 and TRBJ2-2, the complete variable domain is DSGVTQTPKHLITATGQRVTLRCSPRSGDLSVYWYQQSLDQGLQFLIQYYNGEERAKGNILERFSAQQFPDLHSELNLSSLELGDSALYFCASSVGASGGFGELFFGEGSRLTVL.

This clonotype occurred many times. Written as DNA, the CDR3 is TGTGCCAGCAGCACCGGAGGGACTAGCACAGATACGCAGTATTTT. It yields the protein CASSTGGTSTDTQYF. The gene calls are TRBV9 and TRBJ2-3, with D possibly being TRBD2 (6 bases). Trimming took off 4 bases at V and 0 bases at J, with 12 bases between the two ends. The CDR3 sequence is 15 residues long. Germline V lookup: CDR1 SGDLS, CDR2 YYNGEE.

Ten or more counts support this clonotype. The chain joins TRBV9 to TRBJ1-1, with D possibly matching TRBD1 (5 bases). The CDR3 spans 14 residues. Germline lookup yields CDR1 SGDLS and CDR2 YYNGEE. The ends were cut back, 0 bases at V and 3 bases at J, with 9 bases in the middle. The CDR3 nucleotides are TGTGCCAGCAGCGTAGAAGGGGTGGACACTGAAGCTTTCTTT. As protein: CASSVEGVDTEAFF.

This clonotype was counted at least ten times. The chain combines TRBV9 with TRBJ2-1; maybe TRBD2 (6 bases). Between the trimmed V and J ends, which lost 1 base and 5 bases, there was a span of 13 bases. The CDR3 covers 15 residues. From germline, CDR1 is SGDLS and CDR2 YYNGEE. CDR3 in amino acids: CASSVTSSANNEQFF. The CDR3 DNA reads TGTGCCAGCAGCGTAACGTCTAGCGCGAACAATGAGCAGTTCTTC.

By proportion, this clonotype is medium-sized. The chain employs TRBV9 and TRBJ1-3; 10 nucleotides agree with TRBD1. V trimming: 1 base; J trimming: 0 bases; junction bases outside the gene matches: 7. The CDR3 length is 18 residues. From germline, CDR1 is SGDLS and CDR2 YYNGEE. The CDR3 DNA reads TGTGCCAGCAGCGTATCCGCGACAGGGGGCGTCTCTGGAAACACCATATATTTT. It translates to CASSVSATGGVSGNTIYF.

In its sample, this clonotype was seen many times. The chain carries TRBV9 and TRBJ2-1; 8 bases align to TRBD2. Germline V gene sequence: CDR1 SGDLS, CDR2 YYNGEE. With V trimmed by 4 bases and J by 4 bases, 16 bases remained unmatched. This CDR3 spans 18 amino acids. CDR3 bases: TGTGCCAGCAGCCCCCCTACGGGGGGGGGGTTCTCATACAATGAGCAGTTCTTC. This gives the protein CASSPPTGGGFSYNEQFF. Supplemented by reference TRBV9 and TRBJ2-1, the full variable domain reads DSGVTQTPKHLITATGQRVTLRCSPRSGDLSVYWYQQSLDQGLQFLIQYYNGEERAKGNILERFSAQQFPDLHSELNLSSLELGDSALYFCASSPPTGGGFSYNEQFFGPGTRLTVL.

This clonotype was counted ten times or more. The chain employs TRBV9 and TRBJ2-2; 9 positions agree with TRBD1. There are 15 residues in the CDR3. Germline V gene lookup returns CDR1 SGDLS and CDR2 YYNGEE. Losses at the gene ends were 0 bases for V and 8 bases for J; bases not matched to a gene: 5. Written as DNA, the CDR3 is TGTGCCAGCAGCGTAGTGGACAGGGGATCGGGGGAGCTGTTTTTT. This codes for CASSVVDRGSGELFF.

This clonotype is categorized as medium-sized. This chain connects TRBV9 to TRBJ2-7; D tentatively fits TRBD1 or TRBD2 (6 bases each). Trimming took off 4 bases at V and 2 bases at J, with 10 bases between the two ends. Germline V gene data show CDR1 as SGDLS and CDR2 as YYNGEE. The CDR3 loop spans 13 amino acids. CDR3 residues: CASSRGGTYEQYF. CDR3 bases: TGTGCCAGCAGCCGAGGGGGGACCTACGAGCAGTACTTC.

This clonotype was counted between two and nine times. This chain links TRBV9 with TRBJ2-5; 10 bases agree with TRBD2. The CDR3 contains 17 residues. Unmatched junction bases numbered 12, after V lost 2 bases and J lost 5 bases. Germline CDR1 and CDR2: SGDLS and YYNGEE. The CDR3 region is CASSVAAPSGRGETQYF. CDR3 sequence (DNA): TGTGCCAGCAGCGTGGCGGCCCCTAGCGGGAGAGGCGAGACCCAGTACTTC.

The DNA for the CDR3 is TGTGCCAGCAGCGTAGAGGTCGGGGCAGATACGCAGTATTTT. Translation gives CASSVEVGADTQYF. V is TRBV9 and J is TRBJ2-3, with a tentative D call TRBD2 (5 bases). Per the germline V gene, CDR1 is SGDLS and CDR2 is YYNGEE. CDR3 length: 14 amino acids. Trimming stripped 0 bases from V and 4 bases from J, with 9 bases between.